This section outlines one T cell receptor beta chain sequence together with its context. Its antigen remains unknown. Libraries were prepared by immunoSEQ multiplex PCR; TCRdb keeps only in-frame clonotypes and omits some of them. The sample has fewer than 250,000 clones; roughly 84% are singletons. A 120-subject validation cohort, separate from the approximately 670-subject first cohort, supplied the donors. This entry belongs to a study of cytomegalovirus exposure and HLA in healthy donors. Study-wide results and caveats: The study recorded 150 to 200 TCR beta chains that were cytomegalovirus-associated.

The sample was PBMCs. This receptor was taken from a woman under 30 in good health and CMV-seropositive.

The CDR3 protein is CAWSARGQLYEQYF. CDR3 in DNA: TGTGCCTGGAGTGCCCGCGGACAGCTCTACGAGCAGTACTTC. The rearrangement links TRBV30 to TRBJ2-7, with D possibly being TRBD1 (6 bases). The V gene's germline CDR1 is GTSNPN and CDR2 SVGIG (reference sequence). There are 14 residues in the CDR3. Trimming stripped 1 base from V and 3 bases from J, with 13 bases between.